The present T cell receptor beta chain was sequenced within a study of beta chain features in type 1 diabetes. Regarding the study as a whole: For Type 1 diabetes patients, all four CD4+ subsets carried TCRB CDR3s that were moderately but significantly shorter. PCR may have favored shorter templates equally in patients and controls.

Naive, central memory, regulatory and stem cell-like memory cells within the CD4+ compartment were sorted using CD45RO/CCR7/CD25/CD127/CD95/CD27. This CDR3 region has 14 residues. With 8 bases removed from V and 2 bases from J, the gap between germline ends came to 13 bases. Germline loops: CDR1 ENHRY, CDR2 SYGVKD. The investigators reverse transcribed all of the isolated RNA, so they sequenced expressed TCRB transcripts. Sequenced by immunoSEQ multiplex PCR; TCRdb stores in-frame clones only, minus some. The repertoire consists of 810,000 or so clones, with roughly 15% occurring once and the leading ten covering about 0.02%. This clone has a handful of counts. Its antigen is unidentified.

This chain uses TRBV10-3 with TRBJ2-1, with a possible D match to TRBD1 (6 bases). The sequenced material came from naive CD4+ T cells from blood. The TCR was taken from a young woman in good health. The CDR3 coding sequence is TGTGCCATCTCGTCCCAGGGGACCTACAATGAGCAGTTCTTC. This translates into CAISSQGTYNEQFF.